Presented here are 17 T cell receptor beta chains from one specimen sequenced in a study of siplizumab effects on memory and regulatory T cells. The table came from immunoSEQ multiplex PCR; TCRdb's copy has only in-frame clones and leaves some out. The data show approximately 50,000 clones, with 93% seen just once and more than 15% held by the top ten. Sequencing was carried out using CD8+ T cells sorted from blood. The receptor source for this set is a human donor in good health.

J is TRBJ1-2 and V is TRBV4-1, with a tentative D call TRBD1 (5 bases). Trimming cost V 1 base and J 4 bases, with 13 bases left between them. This CDR3 contains 15 residues. Germline lookup yields CDR1 MGHRA and CDR2 YSYEKL. CDR3 in DNA: TGCGCCAGCAGCCAAGTGAGGGGCCGGTCCTATGGCTACACCTTC. Encoded protein: CASSQVRGRSYGYTF.

This chain joins TRBV27 and TRBJ2-7; the match to TRBD1 covers 7 bases. After removal of 3 bases from V and 2 bases from J, the junction contained 13 bases not matched to a gene. Germline CDR1 is MNHEY and CDR2 is SMNVEV (reference sequence). CDR3 size: 17 residues. CDR3 residues: CASSFLDRALGAYEQYF. The CDR3 DNA follows: TGTGCCAGCAGTTTCCTCGACAGGGCCCTGGGTGCCTACGAGCAGTACTTC.

V is TRBV15 and J is TRBJ2-7; a possible D gene is TRBD2 (5 bases). Per the germline V gene, CDR1 is LNHNV and CDR2 is YYDKDF (reference sequence). This CDR3 has 12 residues. The V and J ends lost 3 bases and 13 bases respectively, with 16 bases between them. CDR3 nucleotide sequence: TGTGCCACCAGCAGTCAACCCGGGGAGTCTTACTTC. It codes for CATSSQPGESYF.

V usage is TRBV14 and J usage is TRBJ2-4; D is unresolved. This CDR3 spans 11 amino acids. CDR1 and CDR2 from the germline V gene are SGHDN and FVKESK. Trimming cost V 3 bases and J 9 bases, with 6 bases left between them. For the CDR3, the DNA is TGTGCCAGCAGCCAGGGTCCCATTCAGTACTTC. Amino acids: CASSQGPIQYF.

The V and J genes are TRBV27 and TRBJ1-6, with D maybe TRBD1 (5 bases). In germline, CDR1 is MNHEY, CDR2 SMNVEV (reference sequence). This CDR3 has 15 residues. Deletions cut 2 bases from V and 13 bases from J, with 18 bases between. For the CDR3, the DNA is TGTGCCAGCAGTTTACACGGGACGGGTCCACGGCCCCTCCACTTT. Residues: CASSLHGTGPRPLHF.

V is TRBV19 and J is TRBJ2-7; 11 bases map to TRBD1. V dropped 7 bases and J dropped 3; count of bases not matched to a gene: 8. Germline-derived CDR1 and CDR2 are LNHDA and SQIVND (reference sequence). The CDR3 totals 15 residues. CDR3 region: CASTAGTGGYYEQYF. In DNA form, the CDR3 reads TGTGCCAGTACCGCCGGGACAGGGGGATACTACGAGCAGTACTTC.

This clone was recorded only once. CDR3 sequence: CASSPPGTGELFF. CDR3 nucleotides: TGTGCCAGCAGTCCCCCCGGGACCGGGGAGCTGTTTTTT. The V call is TRBV6-5, the J call TRBJ2-2, with unresolved D. This CDR3 contains 13 residues. Trimming removed 5 bases at V and 5 bases at J, with 9 bases between. The germline CDR1 and CDR2 sequences are MNHEY and SVGAGI.

V is TRBV27 and J is TRBJ2-7; D is tentatively TRBD1 or TRBD2 (5 bases each). Trimming left V 3 bases short and J 2 bases short, with 11 bases between. Looked up from germline, CDR1 is MNHEY and CDR2 is SMNVEV (reference sequence). The CDR3 consists of 14 residues. CDR3 nucleotide sequence: TGTGCCAGCAGTTTTCGGGACGGAGCCTACGAGCAGTACTTC. Translating it yields CASSFRDGAYEQYF.

The V call is TRBV7-9, the J call TRBJ2-1; no definite D call. CDR3 length: 13 amino acids. CDR1 is SEHNR and CDR2 is FQNEAQ in the germline V gene (reference sequence). The V gene lost 1 base and the J gene lost 10 bases, with 11 bases spanning the gap. CDR3 sequence: CASSLEGVVEQFF. The CDR3 DNA reads TGTGCCAGCAGCTTAGAAGGCGTGGTCGAGCAGTTCTTC.

As regards this clone: The DNA is left out, because the CDR3 cannot be placed on it with certainty; the CDR3 is given as TCRdb lists it. The chain has TRBV19 and TRBJ1-5. The CDR3 is 12 amino acids in total, end residues counted. CDR1 LNHDA and CDR2 SQIVND come from the germline V gene (reference sequence). The CDR3 sequence is CASTSGNQPQHF.

The J gene is TRBJ2-3, the V gene TRBV2, with 9 bases aligning to TRBD1. The CDR3 has 16 amino acids. The germline CDR1 and CDR2 sequences are SNHLY and FYNNEI. J gave up 4 bases and V 5 bases, and 10 bases lay outside the gene matches. The CDR3 DNA reads TGTGCCAGCAGTAAGGAGACAGGGGGTATGGCAGATACGCAGTATTTT. Amino acids: CASSKETGGMADTQYF.

This clone was seen more than once but under ten times. The chain recombines TRBV21-1 with TRBJ1-3. TRBV21-1 is classified as a pseudogene. The CDR3 is made up of 21 amino acids. CDR3 DNA: TGTGCCAGCAGCCCGCGGGTCCGTCTTCTAACCTCGAAACTCTCTGGAAACACCATATATTTT. As protein: CASSPRVRLLTSKLSGNTIYF.

The chain carries TRBV27 and TRBJ2-1; D remains ambiguous. This CDR3 region has 14 residues. Between the trimmed V and J ends, which lost 5 bases and 5 bases, there was a span of 13 bases. CDR1 is MNHEY, CDR2 SMNVEV, per germline (reference sequence). The CDR3 DNA reads TGTGCCAGCAGTCACCACAGACTGGACAATGAGCAGTTCTTC. Its translation: CASSHHRLDNEQFF.

The chain is built from TRBV6-1 and TRBJ1-2, with D maybe TRBD1 (6 bases). The V gene lost 4 bases and the J gene lost 5 bases, with 17 bases spanning the gap. The germline V gene encodes CDR1 MNHNS and CDR2 SASEGT. The CDR3 sequence is 15 residues long. In DNA form, the CDR3 reads TGTGCCAGCAGTGGATGGGGGCTGTATTCTTATGGCTACACCTTC. Translated: CASSGWGLYSYGYTF.

The chain employs TRBV27 and TRBJ2-1, with 9 bases aligning to TRBD2. This CDR3 comprises 15 residues. CDR1 is MNHEY, CDR2 SMNVEV, per germline (reference sequence). Trimming took 5 bases from V and 2 from J; bases not matched to a gene: 4. The CDR3 DNA is TGTGCCAGCAGTATTGGCGGGAGGGCCTACAATGAGCAGTTCTTC. Encoded protein: CASSIGGRAYNEQFF.

The chain couples TRBV7-8 to TRBJ2-2; the match to TRBD2 covers 7 bases. The CDR3 loop spans 14 amino acids. V was clipped by 10 bases and J by 1 base; unmatched bases: 6. Germline CDR1 and CDR2: SGHVS and FQNEAQ. This CDR3 reads CATESGMNTGELFF. The CDR3 DNA reads as TGTGCCACCGAAAGCGGGATGAACACCGGGGAGCTGTTTTTT.

This clone was counted a single time. The chain joins TRBV28 to TRBJ2-7, with unresolved D. Germline values: CDR1 MDHEN, CDR2 SYDVKM. V was clipped by 3 bases and J by 4 bases, with 7 bases between them. There are 12 residues in the CDR3. The CDR3 DNA reads as TGTGCCAGCAGTTTCCGACGGTACGAGCAGTACTTC. Its translation: CASSFRRYEQYF.